This TCR beta chain stems from a study of T cell changes during pregnancy in multiple sclerosis. This CDR3 is built from 14 residues. Germline V gene lookup returns CDR1 MNHNS and CDR2 SASEGT. Trimming left V 5 bases short and J 1 base short, with 11 bases between. The repertoire was sequenced with immunoSEQ multiplex PCR; TCRdb's copy has only in-frame clones and lacks some. The table lists around 64,000 clones, about 94% of them singletons. The TCR sequence derives from a female donor with multiple sclerosis, enrolled in a pregnancy study. Specimen: CD8+ T cells from peripheral blood mononuclear cells, collected in the third trimester of pregnancy. J is TRBJ1-1 and V is TRBV6-1; D is unclear. The CDR3 region is CASSLSEENTEAFF. Written as DNA, the CDR3 is TGTGCCAGCAGTCTGTCCGAGGAGAACACTGAAGCTTTCTTT.